This T cell receptor beta chain was found in a study of PD-L1 blockade in urothelial cancer. About the research overall: Once treatment had started, blood was analyzed at 3 weeks (second dose) and again at 6 weeks. Overall study findings and caveats: Stronger expansion of tumor-associated clones in blood at 3 weeks distinguished durable-benefit patients.

Germline values: CDR1 MNHEY, CDR2 SVGAGI. The length of the CDR3 is 15 residues. V gave up 6 bases and J gave up 5 bases; unmatched junction bases: 8. Some clones are missing from TCRdb's copy, which holds only in-frame ones; the method was immunoSEQ multiplex PCR. The data contain approximately 37,000 clones, around 80% of them singletons. Samples spanned pretreatment and treatment, with 1 to 8 time points per patient. Remarks on this clone: Its matching antigen is unknown.

The clonotype comes from a man in his sixties with urothelial cancer. The input for sequencing was PBMCs, taken around atezolizumab (anti-PD-L1) treatment. The chain combines TRBV6-5 with TRBJ2-3, with 10 positions matching TRBD1. The DNA for the CDR3 is TGTGCCAGCAGCTCACAGACAGGGGGCATAGATACGCAGTATTTT. Residues: CASSSQTGGIDTQYF.